This passage covers 21 T cell receptor beta chains from one sample sequenced in a study of glioma-infiltrating T cells. Amplification of TCR alpha and beta CDR3 regions from RNA used iRepertoire nested multiplex PCR. TCRdb reprocessed the multiplex PCR reads via MiXCR and lists one record per CDR3 protein. The sample shows 150,000 to 200,000 distinct CDR3 sequences, 30% to 40% of them seen only once. Sample: glioma tissue, nonneoplastic brain tissue, or PBMCs (not recorded which). Every receptor here comes from a human donor with low-grade glioma or glioblastoma, undergoing nonglioma brain surgery, or in good health (not recorded which).

With respect to this clonotype: The junction does not match germline at one end; this may be a read error. The chain links TRBV18 to TRBJ2-5; a possible D gene is TRBD1 (6 bases). The CDR3 covers 15 residues. CDR1 KGHSH and CDR2 LQKENI come from the germline V gene. CDR3 coding DNA: TGTGCCAGCTCACCCTACAGGGCTTACCAGGAGACCCAGTACTTC. Its translation is CASSPYRAYQETQYF.

This clonotype was detected many times. V and J are TRBV7-9 and TRBJ2-3; 7 nucleotides match TRBD2. The CDR3 is 16 residues long. Germline values: CDR1 SEHNR, CDR2 FQNEAQ (reference sequence). V was clipped by 1 base and J by 5 bases; unmatched bases: 9. CDR3 sequence reads: CASSLGPAGERDTQYF. The CDR3 region has the DNA TGTGCCAGCAGCTTAGGACCGGCGGGAGAGCGAGATACGCAGTATTTT.

This clonotype was counted many times. The J gene is TRBJ1-5, the V gene TRBV27; D is uncertain. The V and J ends lost 3 bases and 2 bases respectively, with 5 bases between them. This CDR3 has 13 residues. CDR1 is MNHEY and CDR2 is SMNVEV in the germline V gene (reference sequence). The CDR3 is CASSFGGNQPQHF. The CDR3, as DNA: TGTGCCAGCAGTTTTGGGGGCAATCAGCCCCAGCATTTT.

Concerning this clonotype: Germline and junction disagree at one end, which may indicate a read error. J is TRBJ2-2 and V is TRBV27; TRBD2 is a possible D gene (6 bases). Germline-derived CDR1 and CDR2 are MNHEY and SMNVEV (reference sequence). The CDR3 has 15 amino acids. CDR3: CASYTTKTATGGLFF. The CDR3 region has the DNA TGTGCCAGCTATACTACCAAAACAGCTACCGGGGGGCTGTTTTTT.

A remark on this clonotype: One junction end disagrees with the germline gene, perhaps due to a read error. The chain combines TRBV3-1 with TRBJ1-1; the D is unclear. The germline V gene encodes CDR1 LGHDT and CDR2 YNNKEL (reference sequence). There are 14 residues in the CDR3. This CDR3 is CASSQAAPDTEAFF. The CDR3 nucleotides read TGCGCCAGCAGCCAAGCCGCCCCGGACACTGAAGCTTTCTTT.

This clonotype was picked up one time. One base away lies a much larger clone, so this may be a sequencing read error. V gene TRBV28 combines with J gene TRBJ1-4; 7 bases line up with TRBD1. This CDR3 region has 13 residues. Germline CDR1 reads MDHEN; CDR2 reads SYDVKM. The CDR3 region has the DNA TGTGCCGGACAGGATTTGGCTAATAAAAAACTGTTTTTT. Translating gives CAGQDLANKKLFF.

This clonotype was seen a few times. The chain combines TRBV6-1 with TRBJ1-2; a weak D match, TRBD1 (6 bases). Germline CDR1 reads MNHNS; CDR2 reads SASEGT. This CDR3 has 11 residues. The ends were cut back, 10 bases at V and 8 bases at J, with 14 bases in the middle. The CDR3 sequence: CATQGRWGYTF. The CDR3 DNA reads as TGTGCCACCCAGGGGCGTTGGGGCTACACCTTC.

Of note for this clonotype: It may be a read error: a sequence one base away is much more abundant. This sequence joins TRBV6-2 or TRBV6-3 and TRBJ2-2, with no clear D. CDR1 is MNHEY and CDR2 is SVGEGT in the germline V gene. This CDR3 comprises 13 residues. Between the trimmed V and J ends, which lost 2 bases and 7 bases, there was a span of 8 bases. In DNA form, the CDR3 reads TGTGCCAGCAGTTACGGAATGAGCGGGGAGCTGTTTTTT. Its translation: CASSYGMSGELFF.

This clonotype was seen only a few times. The chain links TRBV29-1 to TRBJ1-2; D ambiguous. The CDR3 sequence is 13 residues long. The V gene's germline CDR1 is SQVTM and CDR2 ANQGSEA. V was clipped by 7 bases and J by 5 bases, with 17 bases between them. This CDR3 reads CSANNLSPYGYTF. The CDR3, as DNA: TGCAGCGCCAATAACCTTTCTCCATATGGCTACACCTTC. Full variable domain (rest looked up from reference TRBV29-1 and TRBJ1-2): SAVISQKPSRDICQRGTSLTIQCQVDSQVTMMFWYRQQPGQSLTLIATANQGSEATYESGFVIDKFPISRPNLTFSTLTVSNMSPEDSSIYLCSANNLSPYGYTFGSGTRLTVV.

This clonotype was observed many times. V usage is TRBV27 and J usage is TRBJ2-5; D gene unclear. CDR3 length equals 12 residues. V was cut by 3 bases and J by 2 bases, with 4 bases left in between. From germline, CDR1 is MNHEY and CDR2 SMNVEV (reference sequence). CDR3 residues: CASSFSQETQYF. CDR3 in DNA: TGTGCCAGCAGTTTTTCACAAGAGACCCAGTACTTC.

A word on this clonotype: Since a much larger clone is just one base distant, this may be a read error. V is TRBV12-3 or TRBV12-4 and J is TRBJ1-1, with 7 bases lining up with TRBD1. The CDR3 is made up of 13 amino acids. V gave up 1 base and J gave up 7 bases; unmatched junction bases: 3. The CDR3 DNA reads TGTGCCAGCAGTTTAGAAGGGGGCGGTGAAGCTTTCTTT. Translating it yields CASSLEGGGEAFF.

This clonotype was picked up a small number of times. The chain joins TRBV5-4 to TRBJ2-5; 9 nucleotides agree with TRBD1. The length of the CDR3 is 17 residues. Germline CDR1 and CDR2: SGHNT and YYREEE (reference sequence). Losses at the gene ends were 4 bases for V and 4 bases for J; bases not matched to a gene: 14. CDR3: CASSSTGTGFFGETQYF. CDR3 bases: TGTGCCAGCAGCAGCACCGGGACAGGGTTTTTCGGAGAGACCCAGTACTTC.

In this sample, this clonotype turned up a few times. A read error is possible here, since a much larger clone lies one base away. The chain couples TRBV6-2 or TRBV6-3 to TRBJ2-2, with no clear D. CDR1 and CDR2 (germline): MNHEY, SVGEGT. The CDR3 has 15 residues. CDR3 bases: TGTGCCAGCAGCCGAGACGGTGGTAACACCGAGGAGCTGTTTTTT. Its protein product is CASSRDGGNTEELFF.

This clonotype has a count of ten or more. The chain has TRBV19 and TRBJ2-7, with TRBD1 identical over 8 bases. With V trimmed by 11 bases and J by 4 bases, 7 bases remained unmatched. Germline lookup yields CDR1 LNHDA and CDR2 SQIVND (reference sequence). The CDR3 runs to 12 residues. The chain's CDR3 is CASGQGRYEQYF. DNA of the CDR3: TGTGCCTCCGGACAGGGTCGGTACGAGCAGTACTTC.

This clonotype has only a few counts. The rearrangement links TRBV5-1 to TRBJ2-7, with D possibly TRBD1 on 5 matching bases. Per the germline V gene, CDR1 is SGHRS and CDR2 is YFSETQ. The CDR3 contains 14 residues. Trimming shortened V by 2 bases and J by 7 bases, and 16 bases separated the two germline ends. The CDR3 nucleotides read TGCGCCAGCAGCTTTGAGACAGCCTTAGGGGAGCAGTACTTC. This encodes CASSFETALGEQYF.

At least ten counts were recorded for this clonotype. The rearrangement links TRBV20-1 to TRBJ2-1; 10 nucleotides align to TRBD2. With 4 bases clipped from V and 2 bases from J, the junction kept 2 bases outside the gene matches. This CDR3 has 14 amino acids. Germline lookup yields CDR1 DFQATT and CDR2 SNEGSKA (reference sequence). CDR3 loop: CSAKREGAYNEQFF. CDR3 DNA sequence: TGCAGTGCTAAGCGGGAGGGTGCCTACAATGAGCAGTTCTTC.

J is TRBJ2-1 and V is TRBV5-5; 11 bases line up with TRBD1. J was trimmed by 7 bases and V by 3 bases; bases with no gene match: 15. The CDR3 covers 18 residues. Germline values: CDR1 SGHKS, CDR2 YYEKEE (reference sequence). The CDR3 loop is CASSWNYLGQGAWNEQFF. CDR3 bases: TGTGCCAGCAGCTGGAACTACTTAGGACAGGGGGCTTGGAATGAGCAGTTCTTC.

V gene TRBV14 combines with J gene TRBJ2-5; the D gene is possibly TRBD2 (5 bases). CDR3 size: 16 residues. Trimming removed 0 bases at V and 2 bases at J, with 13 bases between. The germline V gene has CDR1 SGHDN and CDR2 FVKESK. The CDR3 sequence: CASSQDWSGGQETQYF. The CDR3 DNA follows: TGTGCCAGCAGCCAAGATTGGTCCGGAGGACAAGAGACCCAGTACTTC. Filled out from reference TRBV14 and TRBJ2-5, the complete variable domain reads EAGVTQFPSHSVIEKGQTVTLRCDPISGHDNLYWYRRVMGKEIKFLLHFVKESKQDESGMPNNRFLAERTGGTYSTLKVQPAELEDSGVYFCASSQDWSGGQETQYFGPGTRLLVL.

CDR3 bases: TGTGCCAGTAGTACAGGGAGCGCTGGAAACACCATATATTTT. Translated: CASSTGSAGNTIYF. The chain couples TRBV19 to TRBJ1-3; maybe TRBD1 (5 bases). The V and J ends lost 4 bases and 2 bases respectively, with 9 bases between them. The CDR3 is made up of 14 amino acids. Germline lookup yields CDR1 LNHDA and CDR2 SQIVND (reference sequence).

This clonotype appeared many times. The chain carries TRBV15 and TRBJ2-3; possibly TRBD2 for D (6 bases). The length of the CDR3 is 16 residues. Between the trimmed V and J ends, which lost 4 bases and 6 bases, there was a span of 20 bases. In germline, CDR1 is LNHNV, CDR2 YYDKDF (reference sequence). CDR3 sequence reads: CATSISGFGSKDTQYF. As DNA, the CDR3 is TGTGCCACCAGCATTTCTGGGTTCGGGAGTAAGGATACGCAGTATTTT.

This clonotype appeared a few times. The V and J genes are TRBV4-1 and TRBJ2-2; D unresolved. CDR1 MGHRA and CDR2 YSYEKL come from the germline V gene. Trimming removed 4 bases from V and 4 bases from J, with 10 bases in between. The CDR3 loop spans 14 amino acids. The CDR3 spells CASSPAMGTGELFF. CDR3 DNA sequence: TGCGCCAGCAGCCCGGCGATGGGCACCGGGGAGCTGTTTTTT.